The clone carrying this T cell receptor (beta chain) showed up many times. Every participating donor contributed roughly 10 milliliters of peripheral blood through a draw. Isolation of PBMCs gave at least 6 million cells per sample. Through a sample-barcoded 5' primer and a J-beta primer mix, a second PCR was run for about 6 to 12 cycles. MiXCR was run by TCRdb on the 5' RACE reads, yielding one entry per CDR3 protein. This table has under 800,000 distinct CDR3 sequences, around a fifth appearing once. The V gene lost 3 bases and the J gene lost 5 bases, with 17 bases spanning the gap. The V gene's germline CDR1 is MGHRA and CDR2 YSYEKL. This CDR3 has 16 residues. This sample is part of a study of blood T cells in healthy people across ages.

J is TRBJ2-1 and V is TRBV4-1, with D possibly matching TRBD1 (6 bases). This clonotype was sampled from a man between 65 and 80 years old in good health. The sequenced material came from blood. CDR3 DNA: TGCGCCAGCAGCCACTTGACAGGACCTTCCGACAATGAGCAGTTCTTC. Protein product: CASSHLTGPSDNEQFF.